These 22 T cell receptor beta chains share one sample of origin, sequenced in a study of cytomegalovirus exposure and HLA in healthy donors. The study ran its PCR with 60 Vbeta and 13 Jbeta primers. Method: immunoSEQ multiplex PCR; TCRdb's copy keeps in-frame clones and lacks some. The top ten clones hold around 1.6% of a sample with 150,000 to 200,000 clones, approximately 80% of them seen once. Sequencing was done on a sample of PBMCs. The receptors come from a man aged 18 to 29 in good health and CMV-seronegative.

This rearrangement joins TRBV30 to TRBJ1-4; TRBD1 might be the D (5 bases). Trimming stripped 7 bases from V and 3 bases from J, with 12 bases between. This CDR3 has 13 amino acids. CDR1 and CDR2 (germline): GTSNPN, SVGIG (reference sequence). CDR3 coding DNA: TGTGCCTTTGGGGGGAGATCTAATGAAAAACTGTTTTTT. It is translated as CAFGGRSNEKLFF.

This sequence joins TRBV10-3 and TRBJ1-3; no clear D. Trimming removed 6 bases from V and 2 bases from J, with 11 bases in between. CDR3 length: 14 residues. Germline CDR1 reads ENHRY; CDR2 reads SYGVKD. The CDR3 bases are TGTGCCATCAGACAACAGCTGACTGGAAACACCATATATTTT. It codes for CAIRQQLTGNTIYF.

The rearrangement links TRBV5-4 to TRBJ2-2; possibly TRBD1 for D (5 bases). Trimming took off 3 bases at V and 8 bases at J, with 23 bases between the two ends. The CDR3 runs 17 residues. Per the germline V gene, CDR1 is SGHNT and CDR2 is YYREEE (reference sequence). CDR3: CASSSQGPRFSRGELFF. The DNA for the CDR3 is TGTGCCAGCAGCTCTCAGGGCCCGCGCTTCAGCCGGGGGGAGCTGTTTTTT.

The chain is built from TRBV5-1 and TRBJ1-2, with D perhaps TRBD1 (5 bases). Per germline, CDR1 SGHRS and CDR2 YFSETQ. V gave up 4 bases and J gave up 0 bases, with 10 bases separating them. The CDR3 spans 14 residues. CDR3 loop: CASSADRSNYGYTF. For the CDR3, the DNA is TGCGCCAGCAGCGCCGACAGATCTAACTATGGCTACACCTTC.

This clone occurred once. CDR3 protein: CASDQGGSGELFF. DNA for the CDR3: TGTGCCAGCGATCAAGGGGGCTCCGGGGAGCTGTTTTTT. The chain is built from TRBV9 and TRBJ2-2; 7 bases map to TRBD1. The CDR3 is 13 amino acids. J gave up 6 bases and V 7 bases, and 6 bases lay outside the gene matches. Germline CDR1 is SGDLS and CDR2 is YYNGEE.

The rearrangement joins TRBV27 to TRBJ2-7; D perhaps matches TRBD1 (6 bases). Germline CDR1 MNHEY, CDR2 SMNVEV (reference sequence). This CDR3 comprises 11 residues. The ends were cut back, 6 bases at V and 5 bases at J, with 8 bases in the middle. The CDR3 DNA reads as TGTGCCAGCAGCCAGGGGAACGAGCAGTACTTC. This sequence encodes CASSQGNEQYF.

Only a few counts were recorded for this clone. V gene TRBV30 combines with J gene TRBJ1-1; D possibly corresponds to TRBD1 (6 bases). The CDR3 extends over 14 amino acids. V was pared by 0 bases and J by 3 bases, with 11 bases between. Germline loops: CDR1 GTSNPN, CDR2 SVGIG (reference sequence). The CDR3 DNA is TGTGCCTGGAGTGTTGGCCAGGGGCACACTGAAGCTTTCTTT. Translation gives CAWSVGQGHTEAFF.

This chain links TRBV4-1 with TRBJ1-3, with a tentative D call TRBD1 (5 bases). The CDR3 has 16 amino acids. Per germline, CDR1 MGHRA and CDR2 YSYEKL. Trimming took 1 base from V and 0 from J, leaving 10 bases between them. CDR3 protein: CASSQGGRPSGNTIYF. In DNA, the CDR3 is TGCGCCAGCAGCCAAGGGGGCAGACCCTCTGGAAACACCATATATTTT.

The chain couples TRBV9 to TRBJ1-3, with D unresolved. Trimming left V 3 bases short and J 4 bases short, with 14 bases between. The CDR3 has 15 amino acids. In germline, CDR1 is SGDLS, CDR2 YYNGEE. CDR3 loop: CASSDGSLGGNTIYF. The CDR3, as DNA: TGTGCCAGCAGCGACGGGTCCCTCGGGGGAAACACCATATATTTT.

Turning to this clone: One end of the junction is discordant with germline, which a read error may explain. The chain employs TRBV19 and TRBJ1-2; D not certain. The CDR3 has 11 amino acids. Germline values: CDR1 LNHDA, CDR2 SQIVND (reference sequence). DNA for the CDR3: TGTGCCAGCAGTAGTTATAATGGCTACACCTTC. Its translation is CASSSYNGYTF.

The DNA of the CDR3 is TGTGCCAGCTCACCACTAACTGGACAGGGAAACACTGAAGCTTTCTTT. Its translation is CASSPLTGQGNTEAFF. The chain links TRBV18 to TRBJ1-1, with 8 bases aligning to TRBD1. This CDR3 comprises 16 residues. CDR1 is KGHSH, CDR2 LQKENI, per germline. The V and J ends lost 1 base and 2 bases, in that order; junction bases with no gene match: 6. Filled out from reference TRBV18 and TRBJ1-1, the complete variable domain reads NAGVMQNPRHLVRRRGQEARLRCSPMKGHSHVYWYRQLPEEGLKFMVYLQKENIIDESGMPKERFSAEFPKEGPSILRIQQVVRGDSAAYFCASSPLTGQGNTEAFFGQGTRLTVV.

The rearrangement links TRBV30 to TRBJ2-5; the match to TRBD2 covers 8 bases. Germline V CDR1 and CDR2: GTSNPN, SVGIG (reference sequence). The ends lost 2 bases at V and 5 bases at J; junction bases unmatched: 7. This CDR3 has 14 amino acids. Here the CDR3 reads CAWSRIRGGETQYF. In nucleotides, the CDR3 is TGTGCCTGGAGTCGGATCCGGGGGGGGGAGACCCAGTACTTC.

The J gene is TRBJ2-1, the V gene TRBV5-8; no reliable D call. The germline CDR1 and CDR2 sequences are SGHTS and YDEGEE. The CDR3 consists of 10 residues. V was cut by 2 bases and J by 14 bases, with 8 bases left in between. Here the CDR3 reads CASSFVAEFF. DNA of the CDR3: TGTGCCAGCAGCTTTGTTGCGGAGTTCTTC. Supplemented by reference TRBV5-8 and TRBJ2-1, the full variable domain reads EAGVTQSPTHLIKTRGQQATLRCSPISGHTSVYWYQQALGLGLQFLLWYDEGEERNRGNFPPRFSGRQFPNYSSELNVNALELEDSALYLCASSFVAEFFGPGTRLTVL.

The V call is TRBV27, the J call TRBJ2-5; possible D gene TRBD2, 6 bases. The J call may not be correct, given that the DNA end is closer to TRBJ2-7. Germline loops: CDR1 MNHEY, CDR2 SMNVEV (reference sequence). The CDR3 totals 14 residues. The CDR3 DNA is TGTGCCAGCAGTTTGGGGCGGGGTACCTACGAGCAGTACTTC. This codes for CASSLGRGTYEQYF.

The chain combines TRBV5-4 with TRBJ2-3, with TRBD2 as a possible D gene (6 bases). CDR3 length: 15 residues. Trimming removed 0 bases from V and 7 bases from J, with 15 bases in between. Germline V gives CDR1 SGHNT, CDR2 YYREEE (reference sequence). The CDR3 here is CASSLVQGGINTQYF. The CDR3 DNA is TGTGCCAGCAGCTTGGTGCAGGGAGGAATTAATACGCAGTATTTT.

The CDR3, as DNA: TGTGCCAGCAGCTCCCGGGACAGGCTGAATTCACCCCTCCACTTT. Translating it yields CASSSRDRLNSPLHF. The chain carries TRBV5-6 and TRBJ1-6, with 8 bases lining up with TRBD1. The CDR3 is 15 amino acids. J lost 7 bases, V lost 3 bases, and 6 bases had no gene match. CDR1 SGHDT and CDR2 YYEEEE come from the germline V gene.

The CDR3 nucleotides are TGTGCCAGCAGTTCCATAGCGGGGGCCCACAATGAGCAGTTCTTC. The encoded protein is CASSSIAGAHNEQFF. The chain couples TRBV28 to TRBJ2-1, with 9 bases that match TRBD2. Germline values: CDR1 MDHEN, CDR2 SYDVKM. This CDR3 contains 15 residues. J lost 5 bases, V lost 4 bases, and 6 bases had no gene match.

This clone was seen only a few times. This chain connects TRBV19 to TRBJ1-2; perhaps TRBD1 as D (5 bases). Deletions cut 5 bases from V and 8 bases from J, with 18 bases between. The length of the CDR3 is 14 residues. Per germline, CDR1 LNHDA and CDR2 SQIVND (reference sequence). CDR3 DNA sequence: TGTGCCAGTAGTCCCGAAGGCACAGGCCGCGGCTACACCTTC. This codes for CASSPEGTGRGYTF.

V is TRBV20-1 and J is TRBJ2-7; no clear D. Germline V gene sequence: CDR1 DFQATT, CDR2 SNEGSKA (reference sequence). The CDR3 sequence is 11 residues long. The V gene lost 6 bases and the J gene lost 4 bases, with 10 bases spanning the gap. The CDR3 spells CSAGGGYEQYF. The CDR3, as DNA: TGCAGTGCCGGCGGCGGTTACGAGCAGTACTTC.

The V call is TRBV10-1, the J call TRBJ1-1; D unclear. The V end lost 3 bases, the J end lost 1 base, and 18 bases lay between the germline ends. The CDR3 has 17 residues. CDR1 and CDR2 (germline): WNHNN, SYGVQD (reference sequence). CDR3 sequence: CASSDRGLSSRNTEAFF. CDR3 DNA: TGCGCCAGCAGTGACCGGGGTCTCTCTTCTCGGAACACTGAAGCTTTCTTT.

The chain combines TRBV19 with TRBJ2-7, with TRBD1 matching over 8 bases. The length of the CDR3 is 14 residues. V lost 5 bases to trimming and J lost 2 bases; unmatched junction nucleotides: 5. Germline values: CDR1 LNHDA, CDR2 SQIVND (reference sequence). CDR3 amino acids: CASSARDRTYEQYF. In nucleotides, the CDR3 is TGTGCCAGTAGTGCCCGGGACAGGACCTACGAGCAGTACTTC.

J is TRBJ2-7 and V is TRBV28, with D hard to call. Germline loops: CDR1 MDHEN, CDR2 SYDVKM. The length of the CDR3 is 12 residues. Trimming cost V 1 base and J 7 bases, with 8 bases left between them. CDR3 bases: TGTGCCAGCAGTTTATACGCAGAAGAGCAGTACTTC. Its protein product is CASSLYAEEQYF.